This is a list of T cell receptor beta chains from one sample in a study of blood T cell repertoires in COVID-19. Data came from immunoSEQ multiplex PCR; TCRdb stores just in-frame clones and leaves some out. The table has more than 60,000 clones, around 87% seen once. The sequenced sample consisted of peripheral blood. The receptors shown here come from a man in his 60s with acute or convalescent COVID-19. The CDR3 runs from the conserved cysteine through the conserved F or W. Each record gives: D gene, J gene, clone size, V gene, CDR3 protein, CDR3 DNA. The D gene is left open where the match is weak. The size field is filled for only some rows; it gives once, few, many or a size class.

d_call: NA; j_call: TRBJ1-2; clone_size: NA; v_call: TRBV14; cdr3_aa: CASSQVPHLYGYTF; cdr3_nt: TGTGCCAGCAGCCAAGTGCCACACCTCTATGGCTACACCTTC
d_call: NA; j_call: TRBJ1-3; clone_size: NA; v_call: TRBV7-2; cdr3_aa: CASSLRVSGNTIYF; cdr3_nt: TGTGCCAGCAGCCTCAGGGTGTCTGGAAACACCATATATTTT
d_call: NA; j_call: TRBJ2-3; clone_size: NA; v_call: TRBV3-1/TRBV3-2; cdr3_aa: CASSPGWGGASTDTQYF; cdr3_nt: TGTGCCAGCAGCCCCGGATGGGGCGGTGCTAGCACAGATACGCAGTATTTT
d_call: TRBD2; j_call: TRBJ2-3; clone_size: NA; v_call: TRBV7-9; cdr3_aa: CASSLEGRGDTQYF; cdr3_nt: TGTGCCAGCAGCTTAGAAGGGAGGGGAGATACGCAGTATTTT
d_call: TRBD1; j_call: TRBJ2-2; clone_size: NA; v_call: TRBV18; cdr3_aa: CASSPLTGAGELFF; cdr3_nt: TGTGCCAGCTCACCACTTACAGGGGCTGGGGAGCTGTTTTTT
d_call: NA; j_call: TRBJ1-2; clone_size: NA; v_call: TRBV5-6; cdr3_aa: CASSPGDEGTANYGYTF; cdr3_nt: TGTGCCAGCAGCCCGGGTGATGAGGGTACCGCTAACTATGGCTACACCTTC
d_call: NA; j_call: TRBJ2-3; clone_size: NA; v_call: TRBV5-6; cdr3_aa: CASSFSSAGDTQYF; cdr3_nt: TGTGCCAGCAGCTTTTCTAGCGCCGGAGATACGCAGTATTTT
d_call: TRBD1; j_call: TRBJ1-2; clone_size: NA; v_call: TRBV3-1/TRBV3-2; cdr3_aa: CASSDTGENTF; cdr3_nt: TGTGCCAGCAGCGACACAGGGGAAAACACCTTC
d_call: NA; j_call: TRBJ1-6; clone_size: NA; v_call: TRBV12-3/TRBV12-4; cdr3_aa: CASRQAVRSPLHF; cdr3_nt: TGTGCCAGTCGGCAGGCCGTCCGATCACCCCTCCACTTT
d_call: NA; j_call: TRBJ1-2; clone_size: NA; v_call: TRBV30; cdr3_aa: CAWSVGVVESYTF; cdr3_nt: TGTGCCTGGAGTGTAGGAGTTGTAGAGAGCTACACCTTC
d_call: TRBD2; j_call: TRBJ2-2; clone_size: NA; v_call: TRBV10-1; cdr3_aa: CASSDRGAGELFF; cdr3_nt: TGCGCCAGCAGTGACCGGGGGGCCGGGGAGCTGTTTTTT
d_call: NA; j_call: TRBJ1-6; clone_size: NA; v_call: TRBV4-3; cdr3_aa: CASSQDLGTYNSPLHF; cdr3_nt: TGCGCCAGCAGCCAAGATCTGGGGACTTATAATTCACCCCTCCACTTT
d_call: NA; j_call: TRBJ1-1; clone_size: NA; v_call: TRBV7-3; cdr3_aa: CASSQGRDGLGVEAFF; cdr3_nt: TGTGCCAGCAGTCAAGGGCGGGACGGCCTTGGGGTGGAAGCTTTCTTT
d_call: NA; j_call: TRBJ2-1; clone_size: NA; v_call: TRBV18; cdr3_aa: CASSPFQGDYEQFF; cdr3_nt: TGTGCCAGCTCCCCATTTCAAGGGGACTATGAGCAGTTCTTC
d_call: NA; j_call: TRBJ1-5; clone_size: NA; v_call: TRBV7-2; cdr3_aa: CASSFPGNNQPQHF; cdr3_nt: TGTGCCAGCAGCTTCCCCGGGAACAATCAGCCCCAGCATTTT
d_call: NA; j_call: TRBJ1-2; clone_size: NA; v_call: TRBV3-1/TRBV3-2; cdr3_aa: CASSQPHIRGGYGYTF; cdr3_nt: TGTGCCAGCAGCCAACCCCATATCCGGGGTGGTTATGGCTACACCTTC
d_call: TRBD1; j_call: TRBJ1-4; clone_size: NA; v_call: TRBV7-2; cdr3_aa: CASSLGTGVEKLFF; cdr3_nt: TGTGCCAGCAGCTTAGGGACAGGGGTCGAAAAACTGTTTTTT
d_call: TRBD1; j_call: TRBJ2-7; clone_size: few; v_call: TRBV6-6; cdr3_aa: CASRQRQGASYEQYF; cdr3_nt: TGTGCCAGCAGGCAAAGACAGGGTGCTTCCTACGAGCAGTACTTC
d_call: TRBD1; j_call: TRBJ1-2; clone_size: once; v_call: TRBV27; cdr3_aa: CASHKSPFSGGYYGYTF; cdr3_nt: TGTGCCAGCCACAAGTCCCCCTTTTCAGGGGGCTACTATGGCTACACCTTC
d_call: NA; j_call: TRBJ1-1; clone_size: NA; v_call: TRBV10-3; cdr3_aa: CATRRDTDTEAFF; cdr3_nt: TGTGCCACCCGCCGGGACACCGACACTGAAGCTTTCTTT
d_call: TRBD1; j_call: TRBJ1-4; clone_size: few; v_call: TRBV27; cdr3_aa: CASRPRGTVNEKLFF; cdr3_nt: TGTGCCAGCCGCCCTCGGGGGACAGTAAATGAAAAACTGTTTTTT
d_call: NA; j_call: TRBJ2-3; clone_size: NA; v_call: TRBV7-2; cdr3_aa: CASSLDGRGGRADTQYF; cdr3_nt: TGTGCCAGCAGCTTAGATGGTCGGGGAGGAAGGGCGGATACGCAGTATTTT
d_call: TRBD1; j_call: TRBJ1-1; clone_size: few; v_call: TRBV19; cdr3_aa: CASSTGRGQGHTEAFF; cdr3_nt: TGTGCCAGTAGTACCGGGAGGGGACAGGGGCACACTGAAGCTTTCTTT
d_call: NA; j_call: TRBJ1-2; clone_size: few; v_call: TRBV10-1; cdr3_aa: CASSDRRDGYTF; cdr3_nt: TGCGCCAGCAGTGACCGGAGGGATGGCTACACCTTC
d_call: NA; j_call: TRBJ1-5; clone_size: once; v_call: TRBV30; cdr3_aa: CAWGGADSNQPQHF; cdr3_nt: TGTGCCTGGGGGGGGGCAGATAGCAATCAGCCCCAGCATTTT
d_call: NA; j_call: TRBJ1-1; clone_size: NA; v_call: TRBV5-4; cdr3_aa: CASSRGGPFTEAFF; cdr3_nt: TGTGCCAGCAGCAGGGGGGGGCCCTTCACTGAAGCTTTCTTT
d_call: TRBD1; j_call: TRBJ1-5; clone_size: NA; v_call: TRBV4-3; cdr3_aa: CASSQGGQDNQPQHF; cdr3_nt: TGCGCCAGCAGCCAAGGGGGACAGGACAATCAGCCCCAGCATTTT
d_call: NA; j_call: TRBJ2-1; clone_size: NA; v_call: TRBV12-5; cdr3_aa: CASGLVPTAYNEQFF; cdr3_nt: TGTGCTAGTGGTTTGGTACCAACAGCCTACAATGAGCAGTTCTTC
d_call: NA; j_call: TRBJ1-2; clone_size: once; v_call: TRBV5-1; cdr3_aa: CASRGEAVPTF; cdr3_nt: TGCGCCAGCAGGGGAGAGGCTGTCCCCACCTTC
d_call: TRBD1; j_call: TRBJ1-5; clone_size: NA; v_call: TRBV6-2/TRBV6-3; cdr3_aa: CASSYSNTGVSLNQPQHF; cdr3_nt: TGTGCCAGCAGTTACTCGAATACAGGGGTCAGCCTCAATCAGCCCCAGCATTTT
d_call: NA; j_call: TRBJ1-2; clone_size: NA; v_call: TRBV6-6; cdr3_aa: CASSYRQPHYTF; cdr3_nt: TGTGCCAGCAGTTATAGACAGCCTCACTACACCTTC
d_call: NA; j_call: TRBJ2-1; clone_size: few; v_call: TRBV7-2; cdr3_aa: CASSPSRGGRRDEQFF; cdr3_nt: TGTGCCAGCAGCCCGTCTAGGGGGGGCCGGCGGGATGAGCAGTTCTTC
d_call: NA; j_call: TRBJ1-6; clone_size: NA; v_call: TRBV21-1; cdr3_aa: CASSLFPLLQGPATYNSPLHF; cdr3_nt: TGTGCCAGCAGCCTTTTCCCCCTCCTACAGGGCCCAGCAACCTATAATTCACCCCTCCACTTT
d_call: TRBD2; j_call: TRBJ2-3; clone_size: NA; v_call: TRBV11-2; cdr3_aa: CASSLAGGPTDTQYF; cdr3_nt: TGTGCCAGCAGCTTAGCGGGGGGGCCGACAGATACGCAGTATTTT
d_call: NA; j_call: TRBJ2-7; clone_size: NA; v_call: TRBV7-2; cdr3_aa: CASSTDRGVGYEQYF; cdr3_nt: TGTGCCAGCAGCACGGATCGCGGGGTGGGCTACGAGCAGTACTTC
d_call: TRBD1; j_call: TRBJ2-6; clone_size: NA; v_call: TRBV19; cdr3_aa: CASESPNRGVPGANVLTF; cdr3_nt: TGTGCCAGTGAGAGCCCCAACAGGGGAGTACCTGGGGCCAACGTCCTGACTTTC
d_call: NA; j_call: TRBJ1-1; clone_size: once; v_call: TRBV9; cdr3_aa: CASSPTPNTEAFF; cdr3_nt: TGTGCCAGCAGCCCAACACCTAACACTGAAGCTTTCTTT
d_call: TRBD1; j_call: TRBJ1-2; clone_size: NA; v_call: TRBV4-3; cdr3_aa: CASSQATGDLYGYTF; cdr3_nt: TGCGCCAGCAGCCAAGCCACAGGGGATCTCTATGGCTACACCTTC
d_call: TRBD1; j_call: TRBJ1-6; clone_size: NA; v_call: TRBV3-1/TRBV3-2; cdr3_aa: CASSQEQTGLMNSPLHF; cdr3_nt: TGTGCCAGCAGCCAAGAACAGACAGGGTTGATGAATTCACCCCTCCACTTT
d_call: TRBD1; j_call: TRBJ1-5; clone_size: NA; v_call: TRBV15; cdr3_aa: CATSRRQGEVQPQHF; cdr3_nt: TGTGCCACCAGCAGACGACAGGGAGAGGTTCAGCCCCAGCATTTT
d_call: NA; j_call: TRBJ2-3; clone_size: NA; v_call: TRBV18; cdr3_aa: CASSPPLRGQEQDTQYF; cdr3_nt: TGTGCCAGCTCACCACCCCTGCGGGGGCAAGAGCAGGATACGCAGTATTTT
d_call: TRBD1; j_call: TRBJ1-6; clone_size: NA; v_call: TRBV7-9; cdr3_aa: CASSLGGTGNSPLHF; cdr3_nt: TGTGCCAGCAGCTTAGGGGGGACAGGTAATTCACCCCTCCACTTT
d_call: NA; j_call: TRBJ1-2; clone_size: NA; v_call: TRBV7-2; cdr3_aa: CASSLDGGESYTF; cdr3_nt: TGTGCCAGCAGCTTAGACGGAGGGGAGAGCTACACCTTC
d_call: NA; j_call: TRBJ2-7; clone_size: NA; v_call: TRBV3-1/TRBV3-2; cdr3_aa: CASSQDDARGAEQYF; cdr3_nt: TGTGCCAGCAGCCAAGATGATGCCCGGGGGGCCGAGCAGTACTTC
d_call: NA; j_call: TRBJ1-1; clone_size: NA; v_call: TRBV10-1; cdr3_aa: CASSQFREWNEAFF; cdr3_nt: TGCGCCAGCAGCCAATTCAGGGAATGGAATGAAGCTTTCTTT
d_call: NA; j_call: TRBJ2-7; clone_size: NA; v_call: TRBV5-8; cdr3_aa: CASSLGPASYEQYF; cdr3_nt: TGTGCCAGCAGCTTGGGGCCCGCTAGCTACGAGCAGTACTTC
d_call: TRBD2; j_call: TRBJ2-1; clone_size: once; v_call: TRBV6-2/TRBV6-3; cdr3_aa: CASSYSRGGLANEQFF; cdr3_nt: TGTGCCAGCAGTTACTCGCGGGGGGGTTTAGCCAATGAGCAGTTCTTC
d_call: TRBD2; j_call: TRBJ2-7; clone_size: NA; v_call: TRBV6-2/TRBV6-3; cdr3_aa: CASSYGLAGSEQYF; cdr3_nt: TGTGCCAGCAGTTATGGGCTAGCGGGGAGCGAGCAGTACTTC
d_call: NA; j_call: TRBJ2-6; clone_size: NA; v_call: TRBV11-2; cdr3_aa: CASSLSPFNSGANVLTF; cdr3_nt: TGTGCCAGCAGCTTAAGCCCGTTTAACTCTGGGGCCAACGTCCTGACTTTC
d_call: NA; j_call: TRBJ1-4; clone_size: once; v_call: TRBV7-2; cdr3_aa: CASSPLGGGYEKLFF; cdr3_nt: TGTGCCAGCAGTCCTCTGGGGGGTGGATATGAAAAACTGTTTTTT
d_call: TRBD2; j_call: TRBJ2-1; clone_size: once; v_call: TRBV12-5; cdr3_aa: CASGSLPWTSGGAGEQFF; cdr3_nt: TGTGCTAGTGGTTCCCTCCCCTGGACTAGCGGGGGGGCGGGTGAGCAGTTCTTC
d_call: NA; j_call: TRBJ1-2; clone_size: NA; v_call: TRBV27; cdr3_aa: CASRFQGVGGYGYTF; cdr3_nt: TGTGCCAGCAGATTTCAGGGCGTCGGGGGGTATGGCTACACCTTC
d_call: TRBD1; j_call: TRBJ1-6; clone_size: NA; v_call: TRBV7-2; cdr3_aa: CASQGAYNSPLHF; cdr3_nt: TGTGCCAGTCAGGGGGCCTATAATTCACCCCTCCACTTT
d_call: NA; j_call: TRBJ1-2; clone_size: NA; v_call: TRBV6-4; cdr3_aa: CASSDGRGLRGYTF; cdr3_nt: TGTGCCAGCAGTGATGGTCGCGGGCTACGAGGCTACACCTTC
d_call: NA; j_call: TRBJ2-2; clone_size: NA; v_call: TRBV5-1; cdr3_aa: CASSFAGGPNTGELFF; cdr3_nt: TGCGCCAGCAGCTTTGCTGGTGGGCCCAACACCGGGGAGCTGTTTTTT
d_call: TRBD1; j_call: TRBJ1-1; clone_size: NA; v_call: TRBV7-2; cdr3_aa: CASSLEGQMNTEAFF; cdr3_nt: TGTGCCAGCAGCTTAGAGGGACAGATGAACACTGAAGCTTTCTTT
d_call: TRBD1; j_call: TRBJ2-5; clone_size: NA; v_call: TRBV29-1; cdr3_aa: CSVGQGVGETQYF; cdr3_nt: TGCAGCGTCGGACAGGGCGTGGGAGAGACCCAGTACTTC